This record concerns one TCR beta chain sequence. As handled by the study authors: Amplified reference gene primers provided the basis for estimating nucleated cell counts. The table came from immunoSEQ multiplex PCR; TCRdb's copy has only in-frame clones and leaves some out. Clone size and the V and J calls come from that table; the DNA yielded D and trimming. The table shows 230,000 or so clones, with about 90% occurring only once. This record comes from a study of blood T cell repertoires in COVID-19. About the research overall: The study drew acute and convalescent COVID-19 samples from the United States, Italy and Spain. T cells, B-cell-depleted T cells, or PBMCs supplied cDNA or gDNA.

The length of the CDR3 is 15 residues. J was trimmed by 8 bases and V by 5 bases; bases with no gene match: 9. Germline V lookup: CDR1 PRHDT, CDR2 FYEKMQ (reference sequence). The genes are TRBV13 and TRBJ1-1; TRBD1 matches at 12 bases. This sequence originates from a man aged 40-50 years with active or convalescent COVID-19. Sequenced material: peripheral blood. CDR3 sequence reads: CASSTGTGGVGEAFF. In nucleotides, the CDR3 is TGTGCCAGCAGCACGGGGACAGGGGGCGTAGGAGAAGCTTTCTTT.